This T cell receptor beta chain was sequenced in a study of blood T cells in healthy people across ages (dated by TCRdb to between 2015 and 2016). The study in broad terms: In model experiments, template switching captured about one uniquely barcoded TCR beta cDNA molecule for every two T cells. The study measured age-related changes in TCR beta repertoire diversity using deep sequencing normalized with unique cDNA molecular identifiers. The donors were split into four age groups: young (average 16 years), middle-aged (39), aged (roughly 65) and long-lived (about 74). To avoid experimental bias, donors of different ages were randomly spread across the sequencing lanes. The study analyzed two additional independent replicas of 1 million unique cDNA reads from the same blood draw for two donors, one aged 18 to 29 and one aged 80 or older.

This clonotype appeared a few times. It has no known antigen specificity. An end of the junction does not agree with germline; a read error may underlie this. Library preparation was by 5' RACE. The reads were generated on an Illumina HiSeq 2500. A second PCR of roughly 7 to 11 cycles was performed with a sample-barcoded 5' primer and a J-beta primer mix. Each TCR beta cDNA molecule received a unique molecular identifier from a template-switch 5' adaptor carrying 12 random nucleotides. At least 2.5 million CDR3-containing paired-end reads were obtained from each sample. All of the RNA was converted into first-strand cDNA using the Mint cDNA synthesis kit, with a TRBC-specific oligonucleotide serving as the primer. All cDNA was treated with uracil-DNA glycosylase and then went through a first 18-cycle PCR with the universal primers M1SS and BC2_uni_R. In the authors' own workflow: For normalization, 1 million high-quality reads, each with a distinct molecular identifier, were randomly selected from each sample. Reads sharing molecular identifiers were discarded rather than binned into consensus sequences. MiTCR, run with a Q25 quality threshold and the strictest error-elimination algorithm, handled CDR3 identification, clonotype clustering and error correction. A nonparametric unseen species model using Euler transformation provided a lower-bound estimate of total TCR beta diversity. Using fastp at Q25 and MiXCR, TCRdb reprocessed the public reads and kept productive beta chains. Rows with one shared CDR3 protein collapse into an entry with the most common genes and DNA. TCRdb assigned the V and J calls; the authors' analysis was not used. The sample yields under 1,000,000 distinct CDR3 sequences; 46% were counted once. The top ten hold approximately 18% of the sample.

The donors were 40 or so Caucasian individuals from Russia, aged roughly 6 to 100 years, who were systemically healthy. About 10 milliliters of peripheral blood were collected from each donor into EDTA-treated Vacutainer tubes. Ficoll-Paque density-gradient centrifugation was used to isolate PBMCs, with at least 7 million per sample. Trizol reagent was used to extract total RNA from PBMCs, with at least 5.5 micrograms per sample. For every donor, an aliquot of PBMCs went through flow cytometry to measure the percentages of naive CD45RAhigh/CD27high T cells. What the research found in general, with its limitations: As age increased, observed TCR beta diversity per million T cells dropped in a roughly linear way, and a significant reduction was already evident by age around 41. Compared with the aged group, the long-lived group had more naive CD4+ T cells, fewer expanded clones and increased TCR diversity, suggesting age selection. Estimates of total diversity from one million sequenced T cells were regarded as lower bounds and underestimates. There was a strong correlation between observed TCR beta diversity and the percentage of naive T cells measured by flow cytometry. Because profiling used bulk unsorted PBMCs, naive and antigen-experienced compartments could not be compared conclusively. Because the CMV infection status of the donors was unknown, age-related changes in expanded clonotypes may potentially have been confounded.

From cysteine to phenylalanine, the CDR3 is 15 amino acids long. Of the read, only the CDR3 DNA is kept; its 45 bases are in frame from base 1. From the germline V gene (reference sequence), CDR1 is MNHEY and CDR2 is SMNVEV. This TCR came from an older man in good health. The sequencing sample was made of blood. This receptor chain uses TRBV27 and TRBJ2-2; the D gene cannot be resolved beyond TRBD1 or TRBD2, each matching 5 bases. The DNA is TGTGCCGGCAGTTTACGGGGACGCGCCACCGGGGAGCTGTTTTTT. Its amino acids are CAGSLRGRATGELFF.